The 28 T cell receptor beta chains presented below share a single source sample, sequenced in a study of blood T cell repertoires in COVID-19. Here immunoSEQ multiplex PCR was the method, and the copy in TCRdb shows in-frame clones only, minus some. This table holds 200,000 or so clones, about 80% found once. The sequenced sample consisted of PBMCs or T cells enriched from blood (not recorded which). These TCRs come from a man between 40 and 49 years old who had recovered from COVID-19.

The V gene is TRBV9, the J gene TRBJ2-2; D not certain. The CDR3 extends over 13 amino acids. Germline V lookup: CDR1 SGDLS, CDR2 YYNGEE. V was pared by 0 bases and J by 5 bases, with 5 bases between. The CDR3 DNA reads as TGTGCCAGCAGCGTAGCCCTAACCGGGGAGCTGTTTTTT. It codes for CASSVALTGELFF. The full variable domain, in which reference TRBV9 and TRBJ2-2 provide the parts outside the CDR3, is DSGVTQTPKHLITATGQRVTLRCSPRSGDLSVYWYQQSLDQGLQFLIQYYNGEERAKGNILERFSAQQFPDLHSELNLSSLELGDSALYFCASSVALTGELFFGEGSRLTVL.

The chain joins TRBV9 to TRBJ1-1; D is perhaps TRBD1 (5 bases). This CDR3 is built from 14 residues. Trimming pared 4 bases from V and 5 bases from J, leaving 15 bases between. In germline, CDR1 is SGDLS, CDR2 YYNGEE. CDR3 bases: TGTGCCAGCAGCCAAGGGGTGGGAAAGACTGAAGCTTTCTTT. It specifies CASSQGVGKTEAFF.

The chain has TRBV5-1 and TRBJ1-2, with D unclear. V dropped 0 bases and J dropped 0 bases, with 12 bases sitting between them. The CDR3 contains 16 residues. CDR1 SGHRS and CDR2 YFSETQ come from the germline V gene. CDR3: CASSLEVSFANYGYTF. DNA for the CDR3: TGCGCCAGCAGCTTGGAAGTGAGTTTTGCTAACTATGGCTACACCTTC. The variable domain in full, with the rest retrieved from reference TRBV5-1 and TRBJ1-2, is KAGVTQTPRYLIKTRGQQVTLSCSPISGHRSVSWYQQTPGQGLQFLFEYFSETQRNKGNFPGRFSGRQFSNSRSEMNVSTLELGDSALYLCASSLEVSFANYGYTFGSGTRLTVV.

This sequence joins TRBV30 and TRBJ1-2; D gene ambiguous. CDR3 length: 14 amino acids. Trimming shortened V by 3 bases and J by 4 bases, and 15 bases separated the two germline ends. CDR1 is GTSNPN and CDR2 is SVGIG in the germline V gene (reference sequence). In DNA form, the CDR3 reads TGTGCCTGGAGGGCCCCAGGACGGGGCTATGGCTACACCTTC. Translated: CAWRAPGRGYGYTF.

The chain employs TRBV10-3 and TRBJ1-2, with D tentatively TRBD1 (6 bases). Trimming pared 6 bases from V and 6 bases from J, leaving 14 bases between. Germline V gene sequence: CDR1 ENHRY, CDR2 SYGVKD. This CDR3 spans 13 amino acids. CDR3 loop: CAIRPPDRHGYTF. DNA of the CDR3: TGTGCCATCAGGCCCCCGGACAGACATGGCTACACCTTC.

This clone appeared many times. CDR3 nucleotide sequence: TGTGCCAGCGGCCGACAGGGGCCCAACACCGGGGAGCTGTTTTTT. This translates into CASGRQGPNTGELFF. The chain uses TRBV14 and TRBJ2-2; 8 bases match TRBD1. Germline V lookup: CDR1 SGHDN, CDR2 FVKESK. V dropped 8 bases and J dropped 2; count of bases not matched to a gene: 7. This CDR3 comprises 15 residues.

The rearrangement joins TRBV18 to TRBJ1-1; TRBD1 is a possible D gene (6 bases). The CDR3 extends over 16 amino acids. Germline CDR1 reads KGHSH; CDR2 reads LQKENI. V was pared by 2 bases and J by 1 base, with 14 bases between. CDR3 residues: CASSPGDTKTNTEAFF. CDR3 DNA sequence: TGTGCCAGCTCACCAGGGGACACAAAAACGAACACTGAAGCTTTCTTT.

The J gene is TRBJ1-5, the V gene TRBV7-8, with 10 positions matching TRBD1. Looked up from germline, CDR1 is SGHVS and CDR2 is FQNEAQ. This CDR3 spans 18 amino acids. The ends lost 5 bases at V and 5 bases at J; junction bases unmatched: 15. CDR3 bases: TGTGCCAGCAGCCTGAGCCGACAGGGGGCGAATATCGATCAGCCCCAGCATTTT. Translated, it gives CASSLSRQGANIDQPQHF. Looking up the rest from reference TRBV7-8 and TRBJ1-5 gives the full variable domain: GAGVSQSPRYKVAKRGQDVALRCDPISGHVSLFWYQQALGQGPEFLTYFQNEAQLDKSGLPSDRFFAERPEGSVSTLKIQRTQQEDSAVYLCASSLSRQGANIDQPQHFGDGTRLSIL.

The chain uses TRBV7-2 and TRBJ2-2; D gene ambiguous. This CDR3 has 13 residues. Trimming left V 2 bases short and J 8 bases short, with 9 bases between. CDR1 is SGHTA and CDR2 is FQGNSA in the germline V gene. This CDR3 reads CASSLSTGGELFF. The CDR3 nucleotides are TGTGCCAGCAGCTTATCAACCGGTGGGGAGCTGTTTTTT.

In nucleotides, the CDR3 is TGTGCCAGCAGCCCGAAAAGGCGGGGGGTCCCTGGGGACGAGCAGTACTTC. Translating it yields CASSPKRRGVPGDEQYF. The chain couples TRBV13 to TRBJ2-7; TRBD2 aligns across 8 bases. This CDR3 region has 17 residues. V was pared by 5 bases and J by 5 bases, with 17 bases of the junction left unmatched. Germline CDR1 and CDR2: PRHDT and FYEKMQ (reference sequence).

J is TRBJ1-2 and V is TRBV7-8; D gene ambiguous. The length of the CDR3 is 16 residues. V shed 1 base and J shed 0 bases, with 12 bases lying between them. Germline lookup yields CDR1 SGHVS and CDR2 FQNEAQ. The CDR3 is CASSLGARQTNYGYTF. The CDR3 nucleotides are TGTGCCAGCAGCTTAGGGGCCCGACAAACTAACTATGGCTACACCTTC.

The genes are TRBV6-5 and TRBJ1-5; 8 bases agree with TRBD1. CDR1 is MNHEY and CDR2 is SVGAGI in the germline V gene. The CDR3 is made up of 15 amino acids. V shed 6 bases, J shed 4 bases, and the junction held 8 bases outside the gene matches. CDR3 nucleotides: TGTGCCAGCAGCCGCGACAGGGGTGGTAATCAGCCCCAGCATTTT. Its protein is CASSRDRGGNQPQHF.

V usage is TRBV2 and J usage is TRBJ2-3, with TRBD2 identical over 7 bases. Germline trimming cut 0 bases from V and 0 bases from J; bases unmatched to any gene: 9. Per germline, CDR1 SNHLY and CDR2 FYNNEI. The CDR3 runs 18 residues. CDR3 nucleotide sequence: TGTGCCAGCAGTGAAGCGCCGGGGGGAAGGATTAGCACAGATACGCAGTATTTT. It specifies CASSEAPGGRISTDTQYF. Full variable domain (outside the CDR3, taken from reference TRBV2 and TRBJ2-3): EPEVTQTPSHQVTQMGQEVILRCVPISNHLYFYWYRQILGQKVEFLVSFYNNEISEKSEIFDDQFSVERPDGSNFTLKIRSTKLEDSAMYFCASSEAPGGRISTDTQYFGPGTRLTVL.

Only a few counts were recorded for this clone. J is TRBJ1-4 and V is TRBV19; 9 nucleotides line up with TRBD1. Unmatched junction bases numbered 8, after V lost 7 bases and J lost 8 bases. The CDR3 length is 14 residues. Germline values: CDR1 LNHDA, CDR2 SQIVND (reference sequence). CDR3 in amino acids: CASTETGGREKLFF. As DNA, the CDR3 is TGTGCCAGTACGGAGACAGGGGGTAGGGAAAAACTGTTTTTT.

The V gene is TRBV18, the J gene TRBJ2-3; D is unclear. CDR1 and CDR2 from the germline V gene are KGHSH and LQKENI. The CDR3 length is 14 residues. V lost 2 bases and J lost 4, with 10 bases in between. The CDR3 DNA sequence: TGTGCCAGCTCACCAATCATCGAGTCAGATACGCAGTATTTT. Translated, it gives CASSPIIESDTQYF.

The chain is built from TRBV3-1 (or the pseudogene TRBV3-2) and TRBJ2-5, with TRBD2 as a possible D gene (6 bases). V was trimmed by 4 bases and J by 2 bases, leaving 20 bases between them. Germline-derived CDR1 and CDR2 are LGHDT and YNNKEL (reference sequence). This CDR3 region has 17 residues. The CDR3 DNA sequence: TGTGCCAGCAGCCGGAAGGGACTCACAAATTATCAAGAGACCCAGTACTTC. Translated, it gives CASSRKGLTNYQETQYF.

The chain is built from TRBV5-1 and TRBJ1-5, with 7 bases matching TRBD1. Germline trimming cut 4 bases from V and 5 bases from J; bases unmatched to any gene: 3. CDR1 is SGHRS and CDR2 is YFSETQ in the germline V gene. This CDR3 is 13 amino acids long. CDR3 bases: TGCGCCAGCAGCACCGACAGGGATCAGCCCCAGCATTTT. It encodes CASSTDRDQPQHF.

The chain carries TRBV5-1 and TRBJ2-3; TRBD2 aligns across 12 bases. CDR1 and CDR2 from the germline V gene are SGHRS and YFSETQ. V trimming: 8 bases; J trimming: 5 bases; junction bases outside the gene matches: 9. The CDR3 totals 15 residues. CDR3 coding DNA: TGCGCCAGGAAATCTAGCGGGGGGGCCAAAGATACGCAGTATTTT. It specifies CARKSSGGAKDTQYF.

The J gene is TRBJ2-2, the V gene TRBV4-2; tentatively, D is TRBD1 (6 bases). The CDR3 contains 13 residues. Per germline, CDR1 LGHNA and CDR2 YNFKEQ. Trimming shortened V by 7 bases and J by 4 bases, and 10 bases separated the two germline ends. The CDR3 sequence is CASTPQGTGELFF. The CDR3 bases are TGTGCCAGCACCCCACAGGGCACCGGGGAGCTGTTTTTT.

This chain joins TRBV3-1 (or the pseudogene TRBV3-2) and TRBJ1-1, with D possibly matching TRBD1 (5 bases). V dropped 2 bases and J dropped 5 bases, with 12 bases sitting between them. This CDR3 contains 14 residues. The germline V gene encodes CDR1 LGHDT and CDR2 YNNKEL (reference sequence). CDR3 sequence: CASSQRQRGTEAFF. CDR3 DNA sequence: TGTGCCAGCAGCCAAAGACAGCGGGGGACTGAAGCTTTCTTT.

This chain links TRBV9 with TRBJ1-2; 7 nucleotides align to TRBD1. Trimming took 0 bases from V and 3 from J; bases not matched to a gene: 5. Germline values: CDR1 SGDLS, CDR2 YYNGEE. CDR3 length: 15 residues. The CDR3 reads CASSVGNRGDYGYTF. The CDR3 nucleotides are TGTGCCAGCAGCGTAGGGAACAGGGGAGACTATGGCTACACCTTC.

V is TRBV19 and J is TRBJ1-4, with TRBD1 matching over 9 bases. The V gene end was trimmed by 5 bases and the J gene end by 7 bases; junction bases not matched to a gene: 5. The CDR3 consists of 14 residues. Germline CDR1 LNHDA, CDR2 SQIVND (reference sequence). The CDR3 DNA reads TGTGCCAGTAGTCTAAGACAGGGGGGTGAAAAACTGTTTTTT. As protein: CASSLRQGGEKLFF.

The V and J genes are TRBV12-3 or TRBV12-4 and TRBJ1-4; a weak D match, TRBD1 (6 bases). Deletions cut 2 bases from V and 5 bases from J, with 6 bases between. CDR3 size: 13 residues. DNA of the CDR3: TGTGCCAGCAGTTTAACAGGGAATGAAAAACTGTTTTTT. Translated, it gives CASSLTGNEKLFF.

V gene TRBV6-5 combines with J gene TRBJ1-1, with 7 bases that match TRBD1. The length of the CDR3 is 13 residues. Trimming cost V 6 bases and J 2 bases; bases outside gene matches: 3. CDR1 is MNHEY, CDR2 SVGAGI, per germline. The CDR3 bases are TGTGCCAGCAGGGACAGGACCAACACTGAAGCTTTCTTT. Amino acids: CASRDRTNTEAFF.

The genes are TRBV7-9 and TRBJ2-2; TRBD2 matches at 14 bases. The V gene end was trimmed by 5 bases and the J gene end by 6 bases; junction bases not matched to a gene: 8. Germline V gives CDR1 SEHNR, CDR2 FQNEAQ (reference sequence). CDR3 length equals 17 residues. In nucleotides, the CDR3 is TGTGCCAGCAGCGCGCTGACTAGCGGGGGGGCCCCCGGGGAGCTGTTTTTT. This gives the protein CASSALTSGGAPGELFF.

The V call is TRBV7-6, the J call TRBJ2-3; TRBD2 agrees at 8 bases. The ends lost 2 bases at V and 1 base at J; junction bases unmatched: 8. The CDR3 runs to 17 residues. Looked up from germline, CDR1 is SGHVS and CDR2 is FNYEAQ. In DNA form, the CDR3 reads TGTGCCAGCAGCTTACGTGGGGCGGGGGGTGGCACAGATACGCAGTATTTT. Amino acids: CASSLRGAGGGTDTQYF.

The chain's CDR3 is CASSQDRTDSTDTQYF. In DNA, the CDR3 is TGTGCCAGCAGCCAAGACCGGACAGATAGCACAGATACGCAGTATTTT. The V call is TRBV3-1 (or the pseudogene TRBV3-2), the J call TRBJ2-3; weak D call: TRBD1 (6 bases). The CDR3 consists of 16 residues. The V end was cut by 0 bases, the J end by 0 bases, with 10 bases between. Germline V gene lookup returns CDR1 LGHDT and CDR2 YNNKEL (reference sequence).

This chain links TRBV19 with TRBJ2-3; 9 bases line up with TRBD2. The germline V gene encodes CDR1 LNHDA and CDR2 SQIVND (reference sequence). The V segment lost 7 bases and the J segment 0 bases; nucleotides outside the gene matches: 11. This CDR3 is built from 17 residues. The CDR3 protein is CASNGGGAGLSTDTQYF. In DNA, the CDR3 is TGTGCCAGTAACGGCGGGGGGGCCGGTCTGAGCACAGATACGCAGTATTTT.